What follows is one TCR beta chain and its context. Per the germline V gene, CDR1 is KGHSH and CDR2 is LQKENI. The CDR3 is 14 amino acids. Trimming left V 2 bases short and J 1 base short, with 8 bases between. This specimen comes from a study of blood T cell repertoires in COVID-19. Study-level background: Whether acute or convalescent, the COVID-19 samples came from the United States, Italy and Spain. In each case, the material was cDNA or gDNA derived from T cells, B-cell-depleted T cells, or PBMCs.

How the authors handled the data: Quantification of nucleated cells was approximated via reference gene primer amplification. Assay: immunoSEQ multiplex PCR; the TCRdb copy retains only in-frame clones and omits some. That table supplies the V and J calls and clone size; D and trimming were determined from the DNA. The sample shows approximately 210,000 clones, around 84% of them seen only once. The receptor's source is a man aged 25 to 40 with active or convalescent COVID-19. The specimen was peripheral blood. The chain recombines TRBV18 with TRBJ1-2, with D perhaps matching TRBD1 (6 bases). CDR3 nucleotides: TGTGCCAGCTCACCAGACAGGTTTAACTATGGCTACACCTTC. Protein: CASSPDRFNYGYTF. Full variable domain (missing parts from reference TRBV18 and TRBJ1-2): NAGVMQNPRHLVRRRGQEARLRCSPMKGHSHVYWYRQLPEEGLKFMVYLQKENIIDESGMPKERFSAEFPKEGPSILRIQQVVRGDSAAYFCASSPDRFNYGYTFGSGTRLTVV.